These 9 T cell receptor beta chains were sequenced from one sample in a study of blood T cells in healthy people across ages. Combining a sample-barcoded 5' primer with a J-beta primer mix, a second PCR ran for about 6 to 12 cycles. A single record per CDR3 protein comes from TCRdb applying MiXCR to the 5' RACE reads. The table records approximately 940,000 distinct CDR3 sequences, around 48% of them present only once. Sequenced input: blood. The receptors were gathered from a man under 40 in good health.

A few counts support this clonotype. CDR3 sequence: CASSFLLAGGPTDTQYF. CDR3 sequence (DNA): TGTGCCAGCAGTTTCCTCCTAGCGGGGGGGCCCACAGATACGCAGTATTTT. This chain connects TRBV27 to TRBJ2-3; 12 nucleotides match TRBD2. Per germline, CDR1 MNHEY and CDR2 SMNVEV (reference sequence). This CDR3 spans 17 amino acids. V was clipped by 3 bases and J by 2 bases; unmatched bases: 6.

A few counts support this clonotype. V usage is TRBV7-2 and J usage is TRBJ1-2; the D is unclear. Germline values: CDR1 SGHTA, CDR2 FQGNSA. Trimming left V 0 bases short and J 4 bases short, with 9 bases between. The CDR3 runs 14 residues. CDR3 residues: CASSLAEASYGYTF. As DNA, the CDR3 is TGTGCCAGCAGCTTAGCGGAGGCCTCCTATGGCTACACCTTC.

This clonotype was picked up one time. The chain carries TRBV5-1 and TRBJ1-4, with D unresolved. The CDR3 is 14 amino acids. The V gene lost 5 bases and the J gene lost 0 bases, with 8 bases spanning the gap. The V gene's germline CDR1 is SGHRS and CDR2 YFSETQ. In DNA form, the CDR3 reads TGCGCCAGCAGGGAGCAGGCAACTAATGAAAAACTGTTTTTT. It is translated as CASREQATNEKLFF.

J is TRBJ1-6 and V is TRBV21-1. TRBV21-1 counts as a pseudogene. The CDR3 is 20 residues long. The CDR3 bases are TGTGCCAGCAGCAAAGATCAACTGAGGGACCGAAGCTCCTATAATTCACCCCTCCACTTT. Translating gives CASSKDQLRDRSSYNSPLHF.

This clonotype was recorded a few times. The CDR3 region is CASSTHLQGAVRTEAFF. In DNA form, the CDR3 reads TGTGCCAGCAGTACCCACTTACAGGGGGCGGTAAGGACTGAAGCTTTCTTT. The V and J genes are TRBV28 and TRBJ1-1; 9 nucleotides align to TRBD1. The CDR3 consists of 17 residues. The ends lost 5 bases at V and 5 bases at J; junction bases unmatched: 15. Germline CDR1 reads MDHEN; CDR2 reads SYDVKM.

This clonotype was detected ten times or more. The V gene is TRBV27, the J gene TRBJ1-2, with TRBD1 matching over 7 bases. Unmatched junction bases numbered 4, after V lost 4 bases and J lost 2 bases. Germline CDR1 reads MNHEY; CDR2 reads SMNVEV (reference sequence). This CDR3 comprises 14 residues. CDR3 nucleotides: TGTGCCAGCAGTTACAGGGGTGCAAACTATGGCTACACCTTC. Translated: CASSYRGANYGYTF.

The chain has TRBV10-3 and TRBJ1-2; 7 nucleotides line up with TRBD1. Germline CDR1 is ENHRY and CDR2 is SYGVKD. The CDR3 length is 14 residues. Unmatched junction bases numbered 10, after V lost 8 bases and J lost 4 bases. The CDR3 region is CAIGRQGSGYGYTF. In DNA, the CDR3 is TGTGCCATCGGGCGACAGGGTTCGGGCTATGGCTACACCTTC.

This clonotype has a handful of counts. The chain carries TRBV28 and TRBJ1-5, with TRBD1 as a possible D gene (6 bases). Per the germline V gene, CDR1 is MDHEN and CDR2 is SYDVKM. This CDR3 spans 14 amino acids. V was cut by 3 bases and J by 6 bases, with 12 bases left in between. The CDR3 loop is CASSLEQGTQPQHF. In nucleotides, the CDR3 is TGTGCCAGCAGTTTGGAGCAGGGGACTCAGCCCCAGCATTTT.

The chain has TRBV24-1 and TRBJ1-1; D gene uncertain. From germline, CDR1 is KGHDR and CDR2 SFDVKD. Between the trimmed V and J ends, which lost 1 base and 7 bases, there was a span of 9 bases. The CDR3 runs to 13 residues. CDR3 coding DNA: TGTGCCACCAGTGATTTAAGGGTCCTTGAAGCTTTCTTT. Amino acids: CATSDLRVLEAFF.